This passage covers 4 T cell receptor beta chains from one sample sequenced in a study of T cell repertoires in cytomegalovirus infection. TCRdb fed the reads into MiXCR, producing one record per CDR3 protein. The sample lists some 220,000 distinct CDR3 sequences, about 40% seen once, with approximately 60% in the top ten. Their antigens are not known. This specimen consisted of CD8+ T cells from cultured PBMCs, obtained from culture after CMV antigen stimulation. These receptors originate from a human donor in good health (CMV status not recorded). Some clones in this sample may be carry-over from other donors' samples.

The chain joins TRBV28 to TRBJ2-7; 8 positions agree with TRBD1. This CDR3 spans 14 amino acids. With V trimmed by 7 bases and J by 3 bases, 8 bases remained unmatched. Germline V gives CDR1 MDHEN, CDR2 SYDVKM. CDR3 loop: CASKIDRGNYEQYF. The CDR3 nucleotides are TGTGCCAGCAAAATTGACAGGGGCAACTACGAGCAGTACTTC.

The CDR3 DNA reads TGTGCCACGATGACGGCAGGGGGTGAAGCTTTCTTT. Translating it yields CATMTAGGEAFF. The gene calls are TRBV7-6 and TRBJ1-1; TRBD1 matches at 7 bases. J lost 7 bases, V lost 10 bases, and 9 bases had no gene match. In germline, CDR1 is SGHVS, CDR2 FNYEAQ. The CDR3 totals 12 residues.

The chain combines TRBV19 with TRBJ1-5; D remains ambiguous. The V end was cut by 5 bases, the J end by 5 bases, with 16 bases between. The CDR3 loop spans 15 amino acids. Germline loops: CDR1 LNHDA, CDR2 SQIVND (reference sequence). This CDR3 reads CASSQTGRGDQPQHF. The CDR3 DNA reads TGTGCCAGTAGTCAAACCGGTCGGGGAGATCAGCCCCAGCATTTT.

The CDR3 is CASSPQSAGTGVSPLHF. CDR3 in DNA: TGTGCCAGCAGCCCACAGTCGGCTGGGACGGGCGTGTCACCCCTCCACTTT. This rearrangement joins TRBV11-2 to TRBJ1-6, with D tentatively TRBD1 (5 bases). Germline V gives CDR1 SGHAT, CDR2 FQNNGV. V shed 5 bases and J shed 10 bases, with 24 bases lying between them. CDR3 length equals 17 residues.